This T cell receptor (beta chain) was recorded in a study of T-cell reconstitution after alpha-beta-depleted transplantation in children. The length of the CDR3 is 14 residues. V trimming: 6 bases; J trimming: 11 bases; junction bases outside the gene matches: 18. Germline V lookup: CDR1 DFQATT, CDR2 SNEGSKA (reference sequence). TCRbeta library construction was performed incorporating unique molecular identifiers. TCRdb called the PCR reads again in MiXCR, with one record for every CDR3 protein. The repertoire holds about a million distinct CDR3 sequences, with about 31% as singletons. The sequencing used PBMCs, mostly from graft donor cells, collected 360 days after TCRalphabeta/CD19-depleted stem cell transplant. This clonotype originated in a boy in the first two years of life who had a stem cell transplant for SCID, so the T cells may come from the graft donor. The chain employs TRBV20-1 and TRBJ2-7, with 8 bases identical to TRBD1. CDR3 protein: CSAVGGTGSIGEYF. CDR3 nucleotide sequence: TGCAGTGCCGTGGGCGGGACAGGATCGATAGGGGAGTACTTC.